One sample yielded the 5 T cell receptor beta chains listed below, sequenced in a study of cytomegalovirus exposure and HLA in healthy donors. The PCR ran on 60 Vbeta and 13 Jbeta primers. Some clones are missing from TCRdb's copy, which holds only in-frame ones; the method was immunoSEQ multiplex PCR. The table for this sample gives around 140,000 clones. The material sequenced was PBMCs. Receptors were obtained from a woman in her forties or fifties in good health and CMV-seronegative.

This sequence joins TRBV4-1 and TRBJ2-1; TRBD1 aligns across 10 bases. V lost 4 bases and J lost 8; bases outside the gene matches: 11. This CDR3 contains 16 residues. CDR1 is MGHRA and CDR2 is YSYEKL in the germline V gene. The CDR3 sequence is CASSRPGQGEMDEQFF. CDR3 sequence (DNA): TGCGCCAGCAGCCGACCCGGACAGGGGGAGATGGATGAGCAGTTCTTC.

This rearrangement joins TRBV2 to TRBJ1-6, with 8 bases identical to TRBD1. Germline V gene lookup returns CDR1 SNHLY and CDR2 FYNNEI. V trimming: 5 bases; J trimming: 2 bases; junction bases outside the gene matches: 11. The CDR3 runs 18 residues. The DNA of the CDR3 is TGTGCCAGCAGTCATGGACAGGGAAGGTTAGCCTATAATTCACCCCTCCACTTT. It is translated as CASSHGQGRLAYNSPLHF. The complete variable domain, with remaining parts taken from reference TRBV2 and TRBJ1-6, reads EPEVTQTPSHQVTQMGQEVILRCVPISNHLYFYWYRQILGQKVEFLVSFYNNEISEKSEIFDDQFSVERPDGSNFTLKIRSTKLEDSAMYFCASSHGQGRLAYNSPLHFGNGTRLTVT.

This sequence joins TRBV5-1 and TRBJ2-1; maybe TRBD1 (6 bases). V shed 3 bases and J shed 0 bases, with 13 bases lying between them. The CDR3 consists of 16 residues. Germline V gene sequence: CDR1 SGHRS, CDR2 YFSETQ. CDR3 loop: CASSSGQTSSYNEQFF. DNA of the CDR3: TGCGCCAGCAGCTCCGGACAGACGAGCTCCTACAATGAGCAGTTCTTC.

The chain couples TRBV14 to TRBJ2-3; D perhaps matches TRBD2 (7 bases). The CDR3 contains 15 residues. With 5 bases removed from V and 2 bases from J, the gap between germline ends came to 14 bases. Germline CDR1 and CDR2: SGHDN and FVKESK. Here the CDR3 reads CASSSQGGNTDTQYF. The DNA for the CDR3 is TGTGCCAGCAGCTCACAGGGAGGGAACACAGATACGCAGTATTTT. Based on the CDR3 plus reference TRBV14 and TRBJ2-3, the full variable domain is EAGVTQFPSHSVIEKGQTVTLRCDPISGHDNLYWYRRVMGKEIKFLLHFVKESKQDESGMPNNRFLAERTGGTYSTLKVQPAELEDSGVYFCASSSQGGNTDTQYFGPGTRLTVL.

The genes are TRBV28 and TRBJ1-1, with TRBD1 identical over 7 bases. The CDR3 has 15 amino acids. The germline gives CDR1 MDHEN, CDR2 SYDVKM. V trimming: 9 bases; J trimming: 1 base; junction bases outside the gene matches: 11. As DNA, the CDR3 is TGTGCCAGTTGCCCCTCCGGGACAGAGAACACTGAAGCTTTCTTT. It is translated as CASCPSGTENTEAFF.